The 22 T cell receptor beta chains below all came from one sample that was sequenced in a study of CD8 T cells in ankylosing spondylitis. General observations from the study: Made up of about eight highly homologous variants, a TCR beta motif appeared characteristic of ankylosing spondylitis blood.

TCRdb re-analysed the 5' RACE reads in MiXCR, keeping a single row per CDR3 protein. This table holds fewer than 650,000 distinct CDR3 sequences, about 13% found once. Which antigens these TCRs recognize remains unknown. The sample consisted of blood, either unsorted or a sorted T cell fraction (not recorded which). The receptors originated from a male donor with ankylosing spondylitis.

This clonotype showed up just a few times. This chain joins TRBV12-3 or TRBV12-4 and TRBJ1-2; D gene unclear. Trimming left V 6 bases short and J 2 bases short, with 16 bases between. The CDR3 sequence is 15 residues long. In nucleotides, the CDR3 is TGTGCCAGCAGCCCGAATAATGAGCAAAACTATGGCTACACCTTC. It is translated as CASSPNNEQNYGYTF.

The V call is TRBV20-1, the J call TRBJ2-7; the D gene is possibly TRBD2 (5 bases). This CDR3 has 14 amino acids. Trimming cost V 1 base and J 6 bases, with 16 bases left between them. CDR1 and CDR2 from the germline V gene are DFQATT and SNEGSKA (reference sequence). CDR3 DNA sequence: TGCAGTGCTAGAGTCCCAGGTACGGGGTCCGAGCAGTACTTC. Protein product: CSARVPGTGSEQYF.

The CDR3 nucleotides read TGCAGTGCTACAAGACCGGGACAGGGGTACTACGAGAAGTACGTC. As protein: CSATRPGQGYYEKYV. The J gene is TRBJ2-7, the V gene TRBV20-1; 10 bases line up with TRBD1. The CDR3 extends over 15 amino acids. Looked up from germline, CDR1 is DFQATT and CDR2 is SNEGSKA (reference sequence).

There are a few counts of this clonotype. The V and J genes are TRBV25-1 and TRBJ2-3; TRBD2 matches at 7 bases. Germline V lookup: CDR1 MGHDK, CDR2 SYGVNS. The junction had 5 bases not matched to a gene; V was cut back by 1 base and J by 4 bases. CDR3 length equals 15 residues. CDR3 DNA sequence: TGTGCCAGCAGTGAATGGGCGGGAGTTGCAGATACGCAGTATTTT. It translates to CASSEWAGVADTQYF.

This clonotype was detected only a few times. V is TRBV29-1 and J is TRBJ1-4, with D maybe TRBD1 (5 bases). Germline values: CDR1 SQVTM, CDR2 ANQGSEA. Trimming left V 3 bases short and J 8 bases short, with 13 bases between. The CDR3 is 13 residues long. CDR3 loop: CSVEKQGEEKLFF. As DNA, the CDR3 is TGCAGCGTTGAGAAGCAGGGTGAAGAAAAACTGTTTTTT.

The table lists this clonotype with a few counts. The chain is built from TRBV5-1 and TRBJ1-3; D uncertain. Germline CDR1 is SGHRS and CDR2 is YFSETQ. Trimming left V 3 bases short and J 4 bases short, with 23 bases between. The CDR3 contains 18 residues. This chain's CDR3 is CASSSPSGGPTGGNTIYF. The CDR3 DNA reads TGCGCCAGCAGCTCACCCTCCGGAGGCCCAACGGGAGGAAACACCATATATTTT. Supplemented by reference TRBV5-1 and TRBJ1-3, the full variable domain reads KAGVTQTPRYLIKTRGQQVTLSCSPISGHRSVSWYQQTPGQGLQFLFEYFSETQRNKGNFPGRFSGRQFSNSRSEMNVSTLELGDSALYLCASSSPSGGPTGGNTIYFGEGSWLTVV.

This clonotype showed up just a few times. The gene calls are TRBV20-1 and TRBJ1-5, with D possibly matching TRBD1 (6 bases). The CDR3 has 15 residues. CDR1 is DFQATT and CDR2 is SNEGSKA in the germline V gene (reference sequence). Trimming stripped 1 base from V and 0 bases from J, with 10 bases between. DNA for the CDR3: TGCAGTGCTAGAGCCACAGGGTTTAGCAATCAGCCCCAGCATTTT. Translation: CSARATGFSNQPQHF.

The J gene is TRBJ2-3, the V gene TRBV7-2; D remains unclear. The CDR3 extends over 14 amino acids. V was clipped by 5 bases and J by 1 base, with 10 bases between them. Looked up from germline, CDR1 is SGHTA and CDR2 is FQGNSA. CDR3 residues: CASSVLWGTDTQYF. The CDR3 DNA reads TGTGCCAGCAGCGTCTTGTGGGGCACAGATACGCAGTATTTT.

This clonotype was picked up many times. The chain couples TRBV5-1 to TRBJ2-3; no clear D gene. Between the trimmed V and J ends, which lost 6 bases and 2 bases, there was a span of 16 bases. The CDR3 spans 15 residues. Germline-derived CDR1 and CDR2 are SGHRS and YFSETQ. CDR3 sequence (DNA): TGCGCCAGCACCTCTTCGCTCGCCCACACAGATACGCAGTATTTT. Its protein is CASTSSLAHTDTQYF. Supplemented by reference TRBV5-1 and TRBJ2-3, the full variable domain reads KAGVTQTPRYLIKTRGQQVTLSCSPISGHRSVSWYQQTPGQGLQFLFEYFSETQRNKGNFPGRFSGRQFSNSRSEMNVSTLELGDSALYLCASTSSLAHTDTQYFGPGTRLTVL.

This clonotype was seen only a few times. The J gene is TRBJ2-1, the V gene TRBV5-1, with D unresolved. CDR1 and CDR2 (germline): SGHRS, YFSETQ. The CDR3 length is 14 residues. V was trimmed by 9 bases and J by 4 bases, leaving 17 bases between them. As DNA, the CDR3 is TGCGCCACAACGGCTGGACCGCAGTACAATGAGCAGTTCTTC. Its translation is CATTAGPQYNEQFF.

This clonotype was seen more than once but under ten times. CDR3 in amino acids: CASSRGGRRNEQFF. Written as DNA, the CDR3 is TGTGCCAGCAGCCGCGGGGGTCGGCGCAATGAGCAGTTCTTC. The gene calls are TRBV7-2 and TRBJ2-1, with 7 bases fitting TRBD2. Unmatched junction bases numbered 7, after V lost 5 bases and J lost 6 bases. Germline CDR1 SGHTA, CDR2 FQGNSA. CDR3 length: 14 residues.

This chain links TRBV10-3 with TRBJ2-1; TRBD2 matches at 9 bases. Germline loops: CDR1 ENHRY, CDR2 SYGVKD. V lost 3 bases and J lost 3; bases outside the gene matches: 12. The CDR3 runs 18 residues. CDR3 in amino acids: CAISDHSPSGNLYNEQFF. CDR3 nucleotides: TGTGCCATCAGTGACCATAGCCCTAGCGGGAATCTCTACAATGAGCAGTTCTTC.

The sample holds many counts of this clonotype. The V and J genes are TRBV6-6 and TRBJ1-4; D possibly corresponds to TRBD1 (6 bases). The CDR3 length is 11 residues. Trimming pared 5 bases from V and 14 bases from J, leaving 12 bases between. Germline V gene sequence: CDR1 MNHNY, CDR2 SVGAGI (reference sequence). The CDR3 region has the DNA TGTGCCAGCAGTGGCCGGGACAACCTGTTTTTT. It yields the protein CASSGRDNLFF.

This clonotype was seen a handful of times. The chain links TRBV12-3 or TRBV12-4 to TRBJ2-2; D remains ambiguous. The CDR3 sequence is 13 residues long. V dropped 6 bases and J dropped 6 bases, with 11 bases sitting between them. The DNA of the CDR3 is TGTGCCAGCAGCCGCGACAAACCCGGGGAGCTGTTTTTT. It encodes CASSRDKPGELFF.

The CDR3 sequence: CSARGREGDEQYF. As DNA, the CDR3 is TGCAGTGCTAGGGGGCGGGAGGGCGACGAGCAGTACTTC. This chain uses TRBV20-1 with TRBJ2-7; the match to TRBD2 covers 9 bases. CDR1 and CDR2 from the germline V gene are DFQATT and SNEGSKA (reference sequence). The CDR3 has 13 residues. J was trimmed by 5 bases and V by 3 bases; bases with no gene match: 5.

This clonotype was counted ten times or more. V is TRBV14 and J is TRBJ2-1; D remains unclear. The CDR3 has 14 amino acids. V was shortened by 0 bases and J by 7 bases, with 10 bases between the two germline ends. Germline V gene sequence: CDR1 SGHDN, CDR2 FVKESK. CDR3 bases: TGTGCCAGCAGCCAAGATATGTCCAGTAATGAGCAGTTCTTC. Translated, it gives CASSQDMSSNEQFF.

This clonotype was observed a few times. The chain carries TRBV24-1 and TRBJ2-2, with D perhaps TRBD1 or TRBD2 (7 bases each). Germline CDR1 reads KGHDR; CDR2 reads SFDVKD. V was cut by 4 bases and J by 6 bases, with 11 bases left in between. CDR3 size: 14 residues. This CDR3 is CATSEPGGAGELFF. The CDR3 nucleotides are TGTGCCACCAGTGAGCCAGGGGGGGCCGGGGAGCTGTTTTTT.

For the CDR3, the DNA is TGCAGTGCTAGCGGGAGAGGAGAGACCCAGTACTTC. This encodes CSASGRGETQYF. The chain is built from TRBV20-1 and TRBJ2-5, with a weak D call TRBD2 (6 bases). V lost 3 bases and J lost 4, with 9 bases in between. CDR1 and CDR2 from the germline V gene are DFQATT and SNEGSKA (reference sequence). CDR3 length equals 12 residues.

The rearrangement uses TRBV3-1 and TRBJ1-2, with TRBD1 identical over 8 bases. J lost 4 bases, V lost 4 bases, and 11 bases had no gene match. The CDR3 has 16 residues. Germline V gene lookup returns CDR1 LGHDT and CDR2 YNNKEL (reference sequence). The CDR3 bases are TGTGCCAGCAGCCCGGGAAGGGCAGGGGGCATCTATGGCTACACCTTC. Its translation: CASSPGRAGGIYGYTF.

V gene TRBV6-1 combines with J gene TRBJ2-1; 11 bases match TRBD2. V dropped 7 bases and J dropped 0; count of bases not matched to a gene: 5. The CDR3 is 16 amino acids. Germline loops: CDR1 MNHNS, CDR2 SASEGT. The CDR3 spells CASKGLAASSYNEQFF. CDR3 coding DNA: TGTGCCAGCAAGGGACTAGCGGCAAGCTCCTACAATGAGCAGTTCTTC.

This clonotype was observed many times. V is TRBV12-3 or TRBV12-4 and J is TRBJ2-3, with D unclear. This CDR3 has 13 amino acids. V was trimmed by 2 bases and J by 2 bases, leaving 5 bases between them. The CDR3 DNA reads as TGTGCCAGCAGTTTATTGTCCACAGATACGCAGTATTTT. Translation gives CASSLLSTDTQYF.

The chain links TRBV20-1 to TRBJ2-1; 10 nucleotides line up with TRBD2. In germline, CDR1 is DFQATT, CDR2 SNEGSKA (reference sequence). The CDR3 is 14 residues long. J gave up 9 bases and V 8 bases, and 13 bases lay outside the gene matches. The CDR3: CSPLFQREGGEQFF. CDR3 DNA: TGCAGTCCCCTCTTCCAGCGGGAGGGTGGTGAGCAGTTCTTC.